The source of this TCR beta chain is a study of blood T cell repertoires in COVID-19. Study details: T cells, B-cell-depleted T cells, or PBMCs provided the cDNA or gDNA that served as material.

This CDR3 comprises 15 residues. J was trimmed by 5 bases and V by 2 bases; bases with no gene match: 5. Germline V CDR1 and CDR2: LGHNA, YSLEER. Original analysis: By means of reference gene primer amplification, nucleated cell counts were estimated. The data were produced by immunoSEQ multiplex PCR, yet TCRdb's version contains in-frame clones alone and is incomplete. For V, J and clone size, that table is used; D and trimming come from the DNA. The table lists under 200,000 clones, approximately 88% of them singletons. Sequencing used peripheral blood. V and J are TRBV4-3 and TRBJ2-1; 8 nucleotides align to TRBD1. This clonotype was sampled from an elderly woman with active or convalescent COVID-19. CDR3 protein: CASSQLTGGNNEQFF. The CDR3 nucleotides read TGCGCCAGCAGCCAACTAACAGGGGGGAACAATGAGCAGTTCTTC.